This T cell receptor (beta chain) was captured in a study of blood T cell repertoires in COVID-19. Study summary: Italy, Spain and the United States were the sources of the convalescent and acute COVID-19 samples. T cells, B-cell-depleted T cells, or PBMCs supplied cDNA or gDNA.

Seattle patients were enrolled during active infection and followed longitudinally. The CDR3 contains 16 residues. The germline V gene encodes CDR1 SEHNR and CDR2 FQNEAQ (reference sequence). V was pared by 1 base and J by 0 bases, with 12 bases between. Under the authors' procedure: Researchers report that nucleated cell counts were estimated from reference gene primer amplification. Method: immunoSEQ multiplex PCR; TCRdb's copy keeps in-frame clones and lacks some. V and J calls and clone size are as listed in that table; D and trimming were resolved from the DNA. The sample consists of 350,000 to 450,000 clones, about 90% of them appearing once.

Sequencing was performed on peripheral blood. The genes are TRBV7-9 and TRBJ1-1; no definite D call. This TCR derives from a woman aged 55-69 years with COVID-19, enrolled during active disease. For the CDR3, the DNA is TGTGCCAGCAGCTTAGGGGGAGCAGGCATGAACACTGAAGCTTTCTTT. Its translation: CASSLGGAGMNTEAFF. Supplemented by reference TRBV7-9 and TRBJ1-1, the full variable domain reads DTGVSQNPRHKITKRGQNVTFRCDPISEHNRLYWYRQTLGQGPEFLTYFQNEAQLEKSRLLSDRFSAERPKGSFSTLEIQRTEQGDSAMYLCASSLGGAGMNTEAFFGQGTRLTVV.